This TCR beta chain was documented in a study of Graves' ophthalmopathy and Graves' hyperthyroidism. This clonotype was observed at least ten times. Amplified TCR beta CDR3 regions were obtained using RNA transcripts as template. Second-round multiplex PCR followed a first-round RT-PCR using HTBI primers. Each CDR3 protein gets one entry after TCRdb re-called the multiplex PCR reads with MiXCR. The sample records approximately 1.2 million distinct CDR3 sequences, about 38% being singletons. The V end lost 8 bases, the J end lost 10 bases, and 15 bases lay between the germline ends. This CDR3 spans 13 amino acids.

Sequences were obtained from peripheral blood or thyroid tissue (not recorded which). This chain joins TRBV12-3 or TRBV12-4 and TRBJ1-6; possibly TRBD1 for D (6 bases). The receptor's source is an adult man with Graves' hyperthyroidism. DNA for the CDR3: TGTGCCAGCGCCGGGGGGCGAGAATCACCCCTCCACTTT. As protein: CASAGGRESPLHF.